These 18 T cell receptor beta chains were sequenced from one sample in a study of blood T cell repertoires in COVID-19. Measured with immunoSEQ multiplex PCR; TCRdb has only the in-frame clones, and not every one. The sample contains around 100,000 clones, roughly 81% of which appear only once. The sequencing input was peripheral blood. Every receptor here comes from a middle-aged man with acute or convalescent COVID-19.

V and J are TRBV4-1 and TRBJ2-3; 11 bases are shared with TRBD2. With V trimmed by 7 bases and J by 0 bases, 6 bases remained unmatched. There are 16 residues in the CDR3. From germline, CDR1 is MGHRA and CDR2 YSYEKL. In DNA, the CDR3 is TGCGCCAGCACTACTAGCGGGGGAGCTAGCACAGATACGCAGTATTTT. Amino acid sequence: CASTTSGGASTDTQYF.

The chain uses TRBV18 and TRBJ2-3; 9 nucleotides align to TRBD2. In germline, CDR1 is KGHSH, CDR2 LQKENI. With V trimmed by 3 bases and J by 1 base, 14 bases remained unmatched. This CDR3 contains 19 residues. The CDR3 sequence is CASSPRVGSGGDGTDTQYF. The CDR3 coding sequence is TGTGCCAGCTCACCCAGGGTCGGTAGCGGGGGAGATGGCACAGATACGCAGTATTTT.

The J gene is TRBJ2-7, the V gene TRBV30; TRBD2 matches at 13 bases. The CDR3 is 16 amino acids. The junction had 16 bases not matched to a gene; V was cut back by 7 bases and J by 7 bases. Germline CDR1 and CDR2: GTSNPN and SVGIG (reference sequence). Written as DNA, the CDR3 is TGTGCCTACAAACCCTTCGGACTAGCGGGAGTAGGGGAGCAGTACTTC. This codes for CAYKPFGLAGVGEQYF. Combining the CDR3 with reference TRBV30 and TRBJ2-7 gives the whole variable domain SQTIHQWPATLVQPVGSPLSLECTVEGTSNPNLYWYRQAAGRGLQLLFYSVGIGQISSEVPQNLSASRPQDRQFILSSKKLLLSDSGFYLCAYKPFGLAGVGEQYFGPGTRLTVT.

In nucleotides, the CDR3 is TGTGCCAGCAGTGAACTGAGTGGGGGGAGGGATGGCTACACCTTC. Its translation: CASSELSGGRDGYTF. The V and J genes are TRBV2 and TRBJ1-2; possibly TRBD1 for D (5 bases). This CDR3 spans 15 amino acids. Trimming shortened V by 2 bases and J by 6 bases, and 16 bases separated the two germline ends. CDR1 SNHLY and CDR2 FYNNEI come from the germline V gene.

V and J are TRBV15 and TRBJ2-5; 7 positions agree with TRBD2. Germline V gene lookup returns CDR1 LNHNV and CDR2 YYDKDF (reference sequence). The J segment lost 8 bases and the V segment lost 8 bases, leaving 11 bases of the junction unmatched. This CDR3 contains 13 residues. The CDR3 DNA reads TGTGCCACCGGGACGGGAGGAAGAAAAACCCAGTACTTC. Its protein is CATGTGGRKTQYF.

This chain connects TRBV5-1 to TRBJ2-2; TRBD1 agrees at 10 bases. Germline values: CDR1 SGHRS, CDR2 YFSETQ. With 4 bases clipped from V and 6 bases from J, the junction kept 6 bases outside the gene matches. The CDR3 runs 15 residues. CDR3 DNA sequence: TGCGCCAGCAGCCCAGGGACAGGGGCGGCCGGGGAGCTGTTTTTT. Encoded protein: CASSPGTGAAGELFF.

In its sample, this clone was seen a few times. This sequence joins TRBV5-1 and TRBJ2-7; TRBD1 aligns across 9 bases. Germline CDR1 SGHRS, CDR2 YFSETQ. The CDR3 length is 14 residues. V dropped 2 bases and J dropped 2; count of bases not matched to a gene: 2. For the CDR3, the DNA is TGCGCCAGCAGCTTCCGGGACAGGGCCTACGAGCAGTACTTC. This sequence encodes CASSFRDRAYEQYF.

This clone turned up a few times. The V and J genes are TRBV4-1 and TRBJ2-5, with TRBD2 identical over 11 bases. The CDR3 consists of 17 residues. After removal of 4 bases from V and 4 bases from J, the junction contained 11 bases not matched to a gene. Germline loops: CDR1 MGHRA, CDR2 YSYEKL. As DNA, the CDR3 is TGCGCCAGCAGCCGATTACCCTTAGCGGGAGGGGCAGAGACCCAGTACTTC. As protein: CASSRLPLAGGAETQYF.

The chain recombines TRBV28 with TRBJ2-7; 9 positions match TRBD1. The germline V gene encodes CDR1 MDHEN and CDR2 SYDVKM. Germline trimming cut 4 bases from V and 1 base from J; bases unmatched to any gene: 5. The CDR3 runs 15 residues. This chain's CDR3 is CASSSQGARSYEQYF. The CDR3 bases are TGTGCCAGCAGTTCACAGGGGGCGCGGTCCTACGAGCAGTACTTC.

J is TRBJ1-1 and V is TRBV5-1, with 7 positions matching TRBD1. The V gene's germline CDR1 is SGHRS and CDR2 YFSETQ. CDR3 length: 15 amino acids. The V gene end was trimmed by 0 bases and the J gene end by 8 bases; junction bases not matched to a gene: 10. Here the CDR3 DNA reads TGCGCCAGCAGCTTGGGCCCGACAGGGAAATCCGAAGCTTTCTTT. It specifies CASSLGPTGKSEAFF.

The rearrangement joins TRBV11-1 to TRBJ2-5; the match to TRBD1 covers 8 bases. Germline CDR1 reads SGHAT; CDR2 reads FQDESV (reference sequence). This CDR3 is built from 13 residues. J was trimmed by 4 bases and V by 5 bases; bases with no gene match: 3. The CDR3 here is CASSPDRGETQYF. CDR3 sequence (DNA): TGTGCCAGCAGCCCAGACAGGGGAGAGACCCAGTACTTC.

V and J are TRBV27 and TRBJ1-5; perhaps TRBD1 as D (6 bases). The CDR3 sequence is 14 residues long. Deletions cut 3 bases from V and 3 bases from J, with 9 bases between. CDR1 MNHEY and CDR2 SMNVEV come from the germline V gene (reference sequence). The CDR3 here is CASSLRGNNQPQHF. The CDR3 bases are TGTGCCAGCAGTTTGAGGGGGAACAATCAGCCCCAGCATTTT.

The chain couples TRBV9 to TRBJ2-5; D gene unclear. Trimming pared 0 bases from V and 7 bases from J, leaving 10 bases between. The germline gives CDR1 SGDLS, CDR2 YYNGEE. The CDR3 consists of 13 residues. The CDR3 DNA reads TGTGCCAGCAGCGTAGCTAGAGGCGGGACCCAGTACTTC. This gives the protein CASSVARGGTQYF.

V gene TRBV30 combines with J gene TRBJ2-1; D is possibly TRBD2 (6 bases). Per germline, CDR1 GTSNPN and CDR2 SVGIG (reference sequence). V was cut by 5 bases and J by 1 base, with 12 bases left in between. This CDR3 has 14 residues. CDR3 protein: CAWAYGGSYNEQFF. The CDR3 coding sequence is TGTGCCTGGGCCTACGGAGGGTCCTACAATGAGCAGTTCTTC.

The chain couples TRBV5-1 to TRBJ2-7; 9 bases match TRBD1. Looked up from germline, CDR1 is SGHRS and CDR2 is YFSETQ. CDR3 length: 15 residues. The trim removed 2 bases at V and 3 bases at J, leaving 6 bases unmatched. The CDR3 DNA is TGCGCCAGCAGCTTCGGGGACAGGGAACTCTACGAGCAGTACTTC. As protein: CASSFGDRELYEQYF.

V and J are TRBV4-2 and TRBJ2-3; 9 nucleotides match TRBD2. V dropped 0 bases and J dropped 4; count of bases not matched to a gene: 8. The CDR3 runs to 17 residues. The germline V gene has CDR1 LGHNA and CDR2 YNFKEQ. CDR3 sequence (DNA): TGTGCCAGCAGCCAAGAGGTAGCGGGAGCGGGCCCAGATACGCAGTATTTT. This translates into CASSQEVAGAGPDTQYF.

The chain joins TRBV6-5 to TRBJ2-3; 7 nucleotides align to TRBD2. The germline CDR1 and CDR2 sequences are MNHEY and SVGAGI. This CDR3 is built from 15 residues. The trim removed 8 bases at V and 3 bases at J, leaving 11 bases unmatched. CDR3 in DNA: TGTGCCAGCCATAGAGGCGGGAGAGGGACAGATACGCAGTATTTT. Protein sequence: CASHRGGRGTDTQYF.

V usage is TRBV15 and J usage is TRBJ2-3, with 10 positions matching TRBD2. This CDR3 has 19 amino acids. CDR1 is LNHNV and CDR2 is YYDKDF in the germline V gene (reference sequence). The trim removed 3 bases at V and 3 bases at J, leaving 15 bases unmatched. CDR3 residues: CATSRGGLAGVLGTDTQYF. DNA for the CDR3: TGTGCCACCAGCAGGGGCGGGCTAGCGGGGGTTCTTGGAACAGATACGCAGTATTTT.